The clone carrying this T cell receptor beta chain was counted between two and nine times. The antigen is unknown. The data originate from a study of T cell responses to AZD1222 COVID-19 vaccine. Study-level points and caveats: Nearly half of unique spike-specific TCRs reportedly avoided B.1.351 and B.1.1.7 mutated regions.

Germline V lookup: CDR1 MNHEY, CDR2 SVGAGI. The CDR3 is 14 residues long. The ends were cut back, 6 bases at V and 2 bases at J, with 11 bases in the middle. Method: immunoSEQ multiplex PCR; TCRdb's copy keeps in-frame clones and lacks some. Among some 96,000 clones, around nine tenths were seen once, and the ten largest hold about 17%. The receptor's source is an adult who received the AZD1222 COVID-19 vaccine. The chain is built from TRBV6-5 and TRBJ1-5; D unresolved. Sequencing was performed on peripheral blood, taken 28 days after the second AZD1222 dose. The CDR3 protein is CASSYTGGNQPQHF. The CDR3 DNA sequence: TGTGCCAGCAGCTACACCGGAGGCAATCAGCCCCAGCATTTT.